This T cell receptor beta chain was identified in a study of blood T cell repertoires in COVID-19. Assay: immunoSEQ multiplex PCR; the TCRdb copy retains only in-frame clones and omits some. Of hundreds of thousands of clones listed, approximately 87% are singletons. The germline V and J ends were trimmed by 1 base and 4 bases, with 11 bases remaining between them. This CDR3 is built from 15 residues. In germline, CDR1 is SGHVS, CDR2 FNYEAQ. This TCR came from a woman in her forties or fifties in a cohort exposed to, infected with or recovered from COVID-19 (not recorded which). The chain combines TRBV7-6 with TRBJ1-5; tentatively, D is TRBD1 (5 bases). Sequencing was carried out using PBMCs or T cells enriched from blood (not recorded which). The CDR3 reads CASSLGPGENQPQHF. The DNA for the CDR3 is TGTGCCAGCAGCTTAGGGCCGGGGGAAAATCAGCCCCAGCATTTT. Drawing the rest from reference TRBV7-6 and TRBJ1-5, the complete variable domain is GAGVSQSPRYKVTKRGQDVALRCDPISGHVSLYWYRQALGQGPEFLTYFNYEAQQDKSGLPNDRFSAERPEGSISTLTIQRTEQRDSAMYRCASSLGPGENQPQHFGDGTRLSIL.